The 27 T cell receptor beta chains below all came from one sample that was sequenced in a study of long-term antiretroviral therapy in people with HIV. Runs used v3.0 of the immunoSEQ assay and were done at survey level. This table comes from immunoSEQ multiplex PCR, and its TCRdb copy is limited to in-frame clones, with some not included. The table records about 20,000 clones, approximately 80% of them present only once. Sequencing was performed on unsorted PBMCs, taken 1.2 years after starting antiretroviral therapy. Receptors were obtained from a woman aged 40 to 50 with HIV.

The gene calls are TRBV5-5 and TRBJ2-5; D call uncertain. Trimming pared 3 bases from V and 4 bases from J, leaving 13 bases between. There are 14 residues in the CDR3. Germline loops: CDR1 SGHKS, CDR2 YYEKEE (reference sequence). The CDR3 DNA is TGTGCCAGCAGCTCCAAATGGAACCTAGAGACCCAGTACTTC. Its protein product is CASSSKWNLETQYF.

This clone occurred once. V gene TRBV5-6 combines with J gene TRBJ2-5; no definite D call. Per germline, CDR1 SGHDT and CDR2 YYEEEE. Between the trimmed V and J ends, which lost 2 bases and 2 bases, there was a span of 7 bases. The CDR3 consists of 13 residues. In nucleotides, the CDR3 is TGTGCCAGCAGCTTTACAGAACAAGAGACCCAGTACTTC. It translates to CASSFTEQETQYF.

The J gene is TRBJ2-7, the V gene TRBV6-6, with D hard to call. Germline CDR1 is MNHNY and CDR2 is SVGAGI (reference sequence). The CDR3 extends over 12 amino acids. The V gene lost 2 bases and the J gene lost 2 bases, with 4 bases spanning the gap. CDR3 DNA: TGTGCCAGCAGTTACACCACCTACGAGCAGTACTTC. This codes for CASSYTTYEQYF.

This rearrangement joins TRBV10-3 to TRBJ2-5, with 7 bases identical to TRBD1. The CDR3 totals 14 residues. Germline CDR1 reads ENHRY; CDR2 reads SYGVKD. V lost 6 bases to trimming and J lost 0 bases; unmatched junction nucleotides: 4. The CDR3, as DNA: TGTGCCATCAGAGGACAGGTTAACCAAGAGACCCAGTACTTC. It yields the protein CAIRGQVNQETQYF.

This chain uses TRBV5-6 with TRBJ2-7, with D unresolved. Trimming stripped 4 bases from V and 0 bases from J, with 14 bases between. The CDR3 loop spans 15 amino acids. CDR1 and CDR2 (germline): SGHDT, YYEEEE. CDR3 coding DNA: TGTGCCAGCAGCCCCCGCGAGGTTAGCTCCTACGAGCAGTACTTC. This codes for CASSPREVSSYEQYF.

CDR3 sequence reads: CASTTGQGTDTQYF. In DNA form, the CDR3 reads TGTGCCAGTACCACGGGACAGGGCACAGATACGCAGTATTTT. This chain connects TRBV19 to TRBJ2-3; 8 bases align to TRBD1. This CDR3 has 14 amino acids. Looked up from germline, CDR1 is LNHDA and CDR2 is SQIVND (reference sequence). The junction had 4 bases not matched to a gene; V was cut back by 7 bases and J by 1 base.

V and J are TRBV4-2 and TRBJ1-2, with D hard to call. Germline CDR1 reads LGHNA; CDR2 reads YNFKEQ. This CDR3 has 13 residues. Deletions cut 1 base from V and 1 base from J, with 4 bases between. The chain's CDR3 is CASSQAVNYGYTF. CDR3 coding DNA: TGTGCCAGCAGCCAAGCTGTTAACTATGGCTACACCTTC.

This chain links TRBV7-2 with TRBJ2-5; TRBD2 matches at 9 bases. Germline CDR1 reads SGHTA; CDR2 reads FQGNSA. This CDR3 contains 16 residues. V gave up 6 bases and J gave up 5 bases; unmatched junction bases: 13. Here the CDR3 reads CASRPGVSGRKETQYF. The CDR3 DNA sequence: TGTGCCAGCAGACCAGGGGTGAGCGGGAGGAAGGAGACCCAGTACTTC. Filled out from reference TRBV7-2 and TRBJ2-5, the complete variable domain reads GAGVSQSPSNKVTEKGKDVELRCDPISGHTALYWYRQSLGQGLEFLIYFQGNSAPDKSGLPSDRFSAERTGGSVSTLTIQRTQQEDSAVYLCASRPGVSGRKETQYFGPGTRLLVL.

The gene calls are TRBV7-9 and TRBJ2-3, with 9 bases lining up with TRBD2. The germline gives CDR1 SEHNR, CDR2 FQNEAQ (reference sequence). V lost 5 bases, J lost 1 base, and 4 bases stayed unmatched. This CDR3 has 15 amino acids. CDR3 residues: CASSPSGIGTDTQYF. The CDR3 DNA is TGTGCCAGCAGCCCTAGCGGGATTGGCACAGATACGCAGTATTTT. The complete variable domain, with remaining parts taken from reference TRBV7-9 and TRBJ2-3, reads DTGVSQNPRHKITKRGQNVTFRCDPISEHNRLYWYRQTLGQGPEFLTYFQNEAQLEKSRLLSDRFSAERPKGSFSTLEIQRTEQGDSAMYLCASSPSGIGTDTQYFGPGTRLTVL.

With regard to this clone: An end of the junction differs from the germline gene, which may be a read error. The rearrangement joins TRBV19 to TRBJ2-7, with a weak D call TRBD1 (8 bases). This CDR3 has 21 residues. The V gene's germline CDR1 is LNHDA and CDR2 SQIVND (reference sequence). Here the CDR3 reads CASSTRGAPGTGSTRSHEQYF. The DNA of the CDR3 is TGTGCCAGTAGTACCCGGGGGGCGCCCGGGACAGGATCTACCCGCTCCCACGAGCAGTACTTC.

This chain uses TRBV6-5 with TRBJ1-1; a weak D match, TRBD1 (5 bases). V gave up 1 base and J gave up 11 bases, with 14 bases separating them. Germline-derived CDR1 and CDR2 are MNHEY and SVGAGI. The CDR3 consists of 13 residues. CDR3: CASSYWDEAGAFF. As DNA, the CDR3 is TGTGCCAGCAGTTACTGGGACGAGGCGGGTGCTTTCTTT.

This clone is deemed medium-sized. V and J are TRBV10-3 and TRBJ2-5; D call uncertain. CDR1 ENHRY and CDR2 SYGVKD come from the germline V gene. CDR3 length equals 13 residues. The V end was cut by 4 bases, the J end by 4 bases, with 10 bases between. CDR3 amino acids: CAISVAGIETQYF. CDR3 nucleotides: TGTGCCATCAGTGTGGCAGGAATAGAGACCCAGTACTTC.

CDR3 nucleotides: TGTGCCAGCACCCAGGGGGGAGGGTTTGGGGAGACCCAGTACTTC. Translation gives CASTQGGGFGETQYF. The chain carries TRBV7-8 and TRBJ2-5; perhaps D is TRBD1 or TRBD2 (7 bases each). Deletions cut 7 bases from V and 5 bases from J, with 20 bases between. CDR1 is SGHVS and CDR2 is FQNEAQ in the germline V gene. CDR3 size: 15 residues.

The rearrangement links TRBV6-5 to TRBJ1-2; D ambiguous. Trimming removed 10 bases from V and 2 bases from J, with 14 bases in between. This CDR3 has 13 amino acids. In germline, CDR1 is MNHEY, CDR2 SVGAGI. The CDR3 region is CATLGGTNYGYTF. CDR3 DNA sequence: TGTGCCACTCTGGGAGGAACGAACTATGGCTACACCTTC.

The chain uses TRBV6-5 and TRBJ1-1; 11 nucleotides line up with TRBD1. After removal of 2 bases from V and 10 bases from J, the junction contained 6 bases not matched to a gene. The CDR3 consists of 14 residues. The germline V gene encodes CDR1 MNHEY and CDR2 SVGAGI. This CDR3 reads CASSYARDRGRAFF. The CDR3 DNA reads as TGTGCCAGCAGTTACGCCCGGGACAGGGGGAGAGCTTTCTTT.

This sequence joins TRBV19 and TRBJ1-5; D remains ambiguous. Germline CDR1 is LNHDA and CDR2 is SQIVND (reference sequence). The CDR3 spans 17 residues. V shed 8 bases and J shed 1 base, with 21 bases lying between them. The CDR3 region is CASPPPGTLLSNQPQHF. The DNA of the CDR3 is TGTGCCAGTCCACCTCCCGGCACCTTATTAAGCAATCAGCCCCAGCATTTT.

CDR3 bases: TGTGCCAGCAGCCACGGGATAACTTCGCAAGAGACCCAGTACTTC. This encodes CASSHGITSQETQYF. The chain links TRBV4-2 to TRBJ2-5; D possibly corresponds to TRBD2 (5 bases). The CDR3 totals 15 residues. Germline CDR1 LGHNA, CDR2 YNFKEQ. The V end was cut by 3 bases, the J end by 2 bases, with 13 bases between.

This chain links TRBV7-3 with TRBJ2-1, with D hard to call. The germline V and J ends were trimmed by 0 bases and 6 bases, with 3 bases remaining between them. The CDR3 covers 12 residues. CDR1 and CDR2 (germline): SGHTA, FQGTGA. The CDR3 nucleotides read TGTGCCAGCAGCTTAACAGGCAATGAGCAGTTCTTC. This translates into CASSLTGNEQFF.

This clone is medium-sized within its sample. The J gene is TRBJ2-1, the V gene TRBV27; no definite D call. Trimming cost V 4 bases and J 3 bases, with 16 bases left between them. Germline-derived CDR1 and CDR2 are MNHEY and SMNVEV (reference sequence). The CDR3 extends over 16 amino acids. The DNA for the CDR3 is TGTGCCAGCAGTTCCCGGGTGGGCGAAGTCTACAATGAGCAGTTCTTC. This codes for CASSSRVGEVYNEQFF.

The rearrangement joins TRBV30 to TRBJ1-3; TRBD1 might be the D (6 bases). Germline CDR1 and CDR2: GTSNPN and SVGIG (reference sequence). The V end was cut by 0 bases, the J end by 4 bases, with 10 bases between. The CDR3 has 14 residues. CDR3: CAWSVQGSGNTIYF. CDR3 DNA sequence: TGTGCCTGGAGTGTACAGGGATCGGGAAACACCATATATTTT.

This chain connects TRBV7-9 to TRBJ2-3; tentatively, D is TRBD1 (6 bases). V lost 5 bases, J lost 2 bases, and 17 bases lay in between. Germline CDR1 SEHNR, CDR2 FQNEAQ (reference sequence). The CDR3 sequence is 16 residues long. As DNA, the CDR3 is TGTGCCAGCAGCCCCTCCCAGGGGTTCGACACAGATACGCAGTATTTT. It specifies CASSPSQGFDTDTQYF.

This clone has a single count. This chain joins TRBV25-1 and TRBJ2-1; D is ambiguous. Deletions cut 3 bases from V and 10 bases from J, with 10 bases between. This CDR3 region has 12 residues. CDR1 MGHDK and CDR2 SYGVNS come from the germline V gene. Written as DNA, the CDR3 is TGTGCCAGCAGTGACCCCGGAATAGAGCAGTTCTTC. It translates to CASSDPGIEQFF.

This chain joins TRBV29-1 and TRBJ1-1; D call uncertain. Germline lookup yields CDR1 SQVTM and CDR2 ANQGSEA. The V end was cut by 3 bases, the J end by 9 bases, with 11 bases between. The CDR3 length is 11 residues. The CDR3 here is CSVDMGNQAFF. The DNA of the CDR3 is TGCAGCGTTGATATGGGAAACCAAGCTTTCTTT. The variable domain in full, with the rest retrieved from reference TRBV29-1 and TRBJ1-1, is SAVISQKPSRDICQRGTSLTIQCQVDSQVTMMFWYRQQPGQSLTLIATANQGSEATYESGFVIDKFPISRPNLTFSTLTVSNMSPEDSSIYLCSVDMGNQAFFGQGTRLTVV.

The chain couples TRBV2 to TRBJ2-1; 9 bases map to TRBD2. Germline trimming cut 2 bases from V and 6 bases from J; bases unmatched to any gene: 11. The CDR3 runs 17 residues. From germline, CDR1 is SNHLY and CDR2 FYNNEI. CDR3 bases: TGTGCCAGCAGTGAAAGGGGCGGGAGGGCCCTCTTCAATGAGCAGTTCTTC. As protein: CASSERGGRALFNEQFF.

The genes are TRBV25-1 and TRBJ1-2; maybe TRBD1 (6 bases). The CDR3 extends over 12 amino acids. V was trimmed by 6 bases and J by 6 bases, leaving 11 bases between them. Germline V gives CDR1 MGHDK, CDR2 SYGVNS. The CDR3 nucleotides are TGTGCCAGCAGCCGGGACATTAATGGCTACACCTTC. This codes for CASSRDINGYTF.

The CDR3 nucleotides are TGTGCCAGCAGCCAGGGGGCTAACTATGGCTACACCTTC. This sequence encodes CASSQGANYGYTF. The rearrangement uses TRBV6-1 and TRBJ1-2; 7 bases line up with TRBD1. The CDR3 covers 13 residues. Germline V gene lookup returns CDR1 MNHNS and CDR2 SASEGT. Germline trimming cut 6 bases from V and 0 bases from J; bases unmatched to any gene: 1.

The chain uses TRBV28 and TRBJ2-2; the match to TRBD1 covers 9 bases. J lost 5 bases, V lost 5 bases, and 9 bases had no gene match. Germline lookup yields CDR1 MDHEN and CDR2 SYDVKM. The CDR3 totals 16 residues. CDR3 sequence reads: CASSMAGQGVTGELFF. CDR3 in DNA: TGTGCCAGCAGTATGGCGGGACAGGGTGTTACCGGGGAGCTGTTTTTT.